A selection of T cell receptor beta chains follows, all from one sample in a study of relationships among human T cell subsets. TCRdb itself ran the multiplex PCR reads through MiXCR, one entry per CDR3 protein. Here the sample spans 10,000 to 15,000 distinct CDR3 sequences, roughly 65% being singletons. The specimen sequenced was CD4+ Th1 cells sorted from blood. Source of these receptors: a middle-aged man in good health. CDR3s include the opening cysteine and the closing phenylalanine or tryptophan. A D gene is named only where the DNA matches it firmly. For some rows the clone size is stated as once, few or many, or as a class when expanded; others skip it.

v_call: TRBV28
clone_size: NA
d_call: NA
j_call: TRBJ2-1
cdr3_nt: TGTGCCAGCAGTTTTGGGATGTCAGGGGCCCCCTACAATGAGCAGTTCTTC
cdr3_aa: CASSFGMSGAPYNEQFF

v_call: TRBV30
clone_size: NA
d_call: NA
j_call: TRBJ2-5
cdr3_nt: TGTGTCTGGACGGATAATTTCGGTAGGAGGACCCAGTACTTC
cdr3_aa: CVWTDNFGRRTQYF

v_call: TRBV7-2
clone_size: NA
d_call: NA
j_call: TRBJ2-3
cdr3_nt: TGTGCCAGCAGCTTAGACGGGGGCACAGATACGCAGTATTTT
cdr3_aa: CASSLDGGTDTQYF

v_call: TRBV27
clone_size: NA
d_call: TRBD2
j_call: TRBJ2-1
cdr3_nt: TGTGCCAGCAGTTTGGGACTAGCGAATGAGCAGTTCTTC
cdr3_aa: CASSLGLANEQFF

v_call: TRBV11-2
clone_size: NA
d_call: NA
j_call: TRBJ2-3
cdr3_nt: TGTGCCAGCAGCATCCACGTGGCAGATACGCAGTATTTT
cdr3_aa: CASSIHVADTQYF

v_call: TRBV11-2
clone_size: NA
d_call: TRBD1
j_call: TRBJ1-2
cdr3_nt: TGTGCCAGCAGGTCCCCGGGACAGGTCCTGGGCTACACCTTC
cdr3_aa: CASRSPGQVLGYTF

v_call: TRBV6-1
clone_size: few
d_call: TRBD2
j_call: TRBJ2-1
cdr3_nt: TGTGCCACAACAGGACTAGCGGGAGCTTACAATGAGCAGTTCTTC
cdr3_aa: CATTGLAGAYNEQFF

v_call: TRBV25-1
clone_size: NA
d_call: TRBD2
j_call: TRBJ2-7
cdr3_nt: TGTGCCAGCAGTGGGACTAGCGGCAGCCTTCCTATGAACGAGCAGTACTTC
cdr3_aa: CASSGTSGSLPMNEQYF

v_call: TRBV28
clone_size: NA
d_call: NA
j_call: TRBJ2-1
cdr3_nt: TGTGCCAGCTTTACGGGAGCGTTTAATGAGCAGTTCTTC
cdr3_aa: CASFTGAFNEQFF

v_call: TRBV10-3
clone_size: few
d_call: NA
j_call: TRBJ2-1
cdr3_nt: TGTGCCATCACCTTAGGACCTGTTGATGAGCAGTTCTTC
cdr3_aa: CAITLGPVDEQFF

v_call: TRBV28
clone_size: NA
d_call: NA
j_call: TRBJ1-2
cdr3_nt: TGTGCCAGCACCGGAGGGGGTATTAACTATGGCTACACCTTC
cdr3_aa: CASTGGGINYGYTF

v_call: TRBV11-2
clone_size: NA
d_call: NA
j_call: TRBJ1-3
cdr3_nt: TGTGCCAGCAGCTTAGTCGGCGGAGGGCCTGGAAACACCATATATTTT
cdr3_aa: CASSLVGGGPGNTIYF

v_call: TRBV28
clone_size: NA
d_call: NA
j_call: TRBJ2-7
cdr3_nt: TGTGCCAGCAGGTGGACGGACCCCCCCTACGAGCAGTACTTC
cdr3_aa: CASRWTDPPYEQYF

v_call: TRBV28
clone_size: NA
d_call: TRBD1
j_call: TRBJ2-3
cdr3_nt: TGTGCCAGCAGTCTCCCGGGACAGGGTGGCACAGATACGCAGTATTTT
cdr3_aa: CASSLPGQGGTDTQYF

v_call: TRBV6-2/TRBV6-3
clone_size: NA
d_call: NA
j_call: TRBJ2-7
cdr3_nt: TGTGCCAGCAGTTACTTCCAGGGTCCTACCTACGAGCAGTACTTC
cdr3_aa: CASSYFQGPTYEQYF

v_call: TRBV7-7
clone_size: NA
d_call: TRBD1
j_call: TRBJ2-5
cdr3_nt: TGTGCTAGCAGCCCTGGGACAGCCTCTCGAGAGACCCAGTACTTC
cdr3_aa: CASSPGTASRETQYF

v_call: TRBV11-1
clone_size: NA
d_call: TRBD1
j_call: TRBJ1-1
cdr3_nt: TGTGCCAGCAGCCGGGACAGGGGTGGAACTGAAGCTTTCTTT
cdr3_aa: CASSRDRGGTEAFF

v_call: TRBV11-2
clone_size: few
d_call: NA
j_call: TRBJ1-3
cdr3_nt: TGTGCCAGCAGCTTACAACAGGCTGGAAACACCATATATTTT
cdr3_aa: CASSLQQAGNTIYF

v_call: TRBV11-2
clone_size: NA
d_call: NA
j_call: TRBJ2-3
cdr3_nt: TGTGCCAGCAGCTCAGAGCAATTGAGCACAGATACGCAGTATTTT
cdr3_aa: CASSSEQLSTDTQYF

v_call: TRBV24-1
clone_size: NA
d_call: TRBD1
j_call: TRBJ2-1
cdr3_nt: TGTGCCACCAGTGATTTCGGGACAGGGGGCAGGAATGAGCAGTTCTTC
cdr3_aa: CATSDFGTGGRNEQFF

v_call: TRBV4-1
clone_size: NA
d_call: NA
j_call: TRBJ1-2
cdr3_nt: TGCGCCAGCAGCCACTGGGCTAGGGGGGAGAACTATGGCTACACCTTC
cdr3_aa: CASSHWARGENYGYTF

v_call: TRBV20-1
clone_size: NA
d_call: NA
j_call: TRBJ2-7
cdr3_nt: TGCAGTGCTCCACGTCCCTACGAGCAGTACTTC
cdr3_aa: CSAPRPYEQYF

v_call: TRBV11-2
clone_size: NA
d_call: NA
j_call: TRBJ2-5
cdr3_nt: TGTGCCAGCAGCACAAACGGTTTAGTTTGGGAGACCCAGTACTTC
cdr3_aa: CASSTNGLVWETQYF

v_call: TRBV14
clone_size: NA
d_call: TRBD1
j_call: TRBJ2-5
cdr3_nt: TGTGCCAGCAGCGGTACAGGGGAAGAGACCCAGTACTTC
cdr3_aa: CASSGTGEETQYF

v_call: TRBV29-1
clone_size: few
d_call: NA
j_call: TRBJ1-1
cdr3_nt: TGCAGCGTAGCCCCACAGGGAGGGAGCACTGAAGCTTTCTTT
cdr3_aa: CSVAPQGGSTEAFF

v_call: TRBV29-1
clone_size: NA
d_call: TRBD2
j_call: TRBJ2-1
cdr3_nt: TGCAGCGTGAAGGGCGGGAGTTCCTACAATGAGCAGTTCTTC
cdr3_aa: CSVKGGSSYNEQFF

v_call: TRBV7-3
clone_size: NA
d_call: TRBD1
j_call: TRBJ2-7
cdr3_nt: TGTGCCAGCAGCTTATCAGGGACAGGGATCGACGAGCAGTACTTC
cdr3_aa: CASSLSGTGIDEQYF

v_call: TRBV20-1
clone_size: once
d_call: NA
j_call: TRBJ2-7
cdr3_nt: TGCAGTGCTAGACACGGGACGGATTCCTACGAGCAGTACTTC
cdr3_aa: CSARHGTDSYEQYF

v_call: TRBV5-4
clone_size: NA
d_call: TRBD1
j_call: TRBJ2-4
cdr3_nt: TGCGCCAGCAGCGAGTCGGGACAGGGGGCGACCAAAAACATTCAGTACTTC
cdr3_aa: CASSESGQGATKNIQYF

v_call: TRBV4-1
clone_size: NA
d_call: NA
j_call: TRBJ2-6
cdr3_nt: TGCGCCAGCAGCCACAACAGGGTGAGGGGGGCCAACGTCCCGACTTTC
cdr3_aa: CASSHNRVRGANVPTF

v_call: TRBV29-1
clone_size: NA
d_call: NA
j_call: TRBJ2-3
cdr3_nt: TGCAGCGTTGACTGGTCAGATACGCAGTATTTT
cdr3_aa: CSVDWSDTQYF

v_call: TRBV11-2
clone_size: NA
d_call: NA
j_call: TRBJ2-1
cdr3_nt: TGTGCCAGCAGCTTAGATCGAGGGGAGGAGCAGTTCTTC
cdr3_aa: CASSLDRGEEQFF

v_call: TRBV29-1
clone_size: NA
d_call: NA
j_call: TRBJ2-7
cdr3_nt: TGCAGCGTCGAGGCTAGATCCGAGCAGTACTTC
cdr3_aa: CSVEARSEQYF

v_call: TRBV10-1
clone_size: NA
d_call: NA
j_call: TRBJ2-1
cdr3_nt: TGCGCCAGCAGTTTTCCCGGAGGGCCGTCGAATGAGCAGTTCTTC
cdr3_aa: CASSFPGGPSNEQFF

v_call: TRBV7-9
clone_size: NA
d_call: TRBD2
j_call: TRBJ2-3
cdr3_nt: TGTGCCAGCAGCTCTCCGACTAGCCCCACAGATACGCAGTATTTT
cdr3_aa: CASSSPTSPTDTQYF

v_call: TRBV4-2
clone_size: NA
d_call: TRBD1
j_call: TRBJ1-3
cdr3_nt: TGTGCCAGCAGCCAAGAAGCCACAGGGGAAAGGTCCGGAAACACCATATATTTT
cdr3_aa: CASSQEATGERSGNTIYF

v_call: TRBV5-4
clone_size: NA
d_call: NA
j_call: TRBJ2-3
cdr3_nt: TGCGCCAGCAGCCCTTACAGGGTACTCACAGATACGCAGTATTTT
cdr3_aa: CASSPYRVLTDTQYF

v_call: TRBV28
clone_size: few
d_call: NA
j_call: TRBJ2-7
cdr3_nt: TGTGCCAGCAGTGGACTGTCCTACGAGCAGTACTTC
cdr3_aa: CASSGLSYEQYF

v_call: TRBV5-4
clone_size: NA
d_call: TRBD1
j_call: TRBJ2-7
cdr3_nt: TGCGCCAGCAGCGCGGGACAGGCAGGAGCCTACGAGCAGTACTTC
cdr3_aa: CASSAGQAGAYEQYF

v_call: TRBV5-1
clone_size: NA
d_call: NA
j_call: TRBJ1-2
cdr3_nt: TGCGCCAGCAGACATGACGCCTATGGCTACACCTTC
cdr3_aa: CASRHDAYGYTF

v_call: TRBV12-3/TRBV12-4
clone_size: NA
d_call: NA
j_call: TRBJ2-3
cdr3_nt: TGTGCCAGCAGCCTGGGGGGGCCGGATACGCAGTATTTT
cdr3_aa: CASSLGGPDTQYF

v_call: TRBV20-1
clone_size: NA
d_call: TRBD2
j_call: TRBJ2-1
cdr3_nt: TGCAGTGCTAGAGGGACCTGGACTAGCGGGAGTAATGAGCAGTTCTTC
cdr3_aa: CSARGTWTSGSNEQFF

v_call: TRBV6-6
clone_size: few
d_call: NA
j_call: TRBJ2-7
cdr3_nt: TGTGCCAGCAGTTACGGGCACCCAAGGTACGAGCAGTACTTC
cdr3_aa: CASSYGHPRYEQYF

v_call: TRBV12-3/TRBV12-4
clone_size: NA
d_call: NA
j_call: TRBJ2-7
cdr3_nt: TGTGCCAGCAATCGGCAGTACTTC
cdr3_aa: CASNRQYF

v_call: TRBV12-3/TRBV12-4
clone_size: NA
d_call: TRBD1
j_call: TRBJ1-6
cdr3_nt: TGTGCCAGCAGCCTCGGGACAGACAATAATTCACCCCTCCACTTT
cdr3_aa: CASSLGTDNNSPLHF

v_call: TRBV2
clone_size: NA
d_call: NA
j_call: TRBJ2-5
cdr3_nt: TGTGCCACCTACCGGGACTCCCAAGAGACCCAGTACTTC
cdr3_aa: CATYRDSQETQYF

v_call: TRBV7-9
clone_size: NA
d_call: NA
j_call: TRBJ1-1
cdr3_nt: TGTGCCAGCAGCTTCAGGGAAATGGCTGAAGCTTTCTTT
cdr3_aa: CASSFREMAEAFF

v_call: TRBV20-1
clone_size: NA
d_call: TRBD1
j_call: TRBJ1-2
cdr3_nt: TGCAGTGCTCATGGCGGGACAGCTAACTATGGCTACACCTTC
cdr3_aa: CSAHGGTANYGYTF

v_call: TRBV30
clone_size: NA
d_call: NA
j_call: TRBJ1-1
cdr3_nt: TGTGCCTGGAGTGTAGGGAGGAGAGCTTTCTTT
cdr3_aa: CAWSVGRRAFF

v_call: TRBV16
clone_size: once
d_call: NA
j_call: TRBJ2-7
cdr3_nt: TGTGCCAGCAGCCAATCATTCGGGGGCAAAACTCGCTCCTACGAGCAGTACTTC
cdr3_aa: CASSQSFGGKTRSYEQYF

v_call: TRBV4-1
clone_size: NA
d_call: NA
j_call: TRBJ1-1
cdr3_nt: TGCGCCAGCAAGAATTCCGGAACTGAAGCTTTCTTT
cdr3_aa: CASKNSGTEAFF

v_call: TRBV30
clone_size: NA
d_call: NA
j_call: TRBJ2-7
cdr3_nt: TGTGCCTGGAGTACCGGGGCCTACGAGCAGTACTTC
cdr3_aa: CAWSTGAYEQYF

v_call: TRBV18
clone_size: NA
d_call: TRBD2
j_call: TRBJ2-1
cdr3_nt: TGTGCCAGCTCCTGGACTAGCGGGAGGGCGAACTACAATGAGCAGTTCTTC
cdr3_aa: CASSWTSGRANYNEQFF

v_call: TRBV6-5
clone_size: NA
d_call: TRBD1
j_call: TRBJ2-7
cdr3_nt: TGTGCCAGCAGCCGACAGGGGTACTACGAGCAGTACTTC
cdr3_aa: CASSRQGYYEQYF

v_call: TRBV29-1
clone_size: NA
d_call: TRBD2
j_call: TRBJ2-7
cdr3_nt: TGCAGCGTTCGACTAGCGGGAGTGGGTGAGCAGTACTTC
cdr3_aa: CSVRLAGVGEQYF

v_call: TRBV29-1
clone_size: NA
d_call: NA
j_call: TRBJ2-1
cdr3_nt: TGCAGCTCGCGACTACCCACCTACAATGAGCAGTTCTTC
cdr3_aa: CSSRLPTYNEQFF

v_call: TRBV20-1
clone_size: NA
d_call: NA
j_call: TRBJ1-1
cdr3_nt: TGCAGTGCTAGGGCCCCCAGTAGGGCACGAGGGACTGAAGCTTTCTTT
cdr3_aa: CSARAPSRARGTEAFF